The clone carrying this TCR beta chain was recorded many times. The target antigen is unknown. One entry per CDR3 protein results from TCRdb running MiXCR on the multiplex PCR reads. The sample holds about 270,000 distinct CDR3 sequences, more than 30% seen once. These data are taken from a study of breast tumors, draining lymph nodes, adjacent tissues. Whole-study findings and limits: Tumor TCR diversity was below lymph nodes but above nontumor tissue. Most tumor T cells seemingly derive from lymph node, then expand in tumor.

Samples came from axillary lymph nodes draining the breast cancer. The specimen was axillary lymph node tissue. This TCR came from a female donor with breast cancer. Some clones in this sample may be carry-over from other donors' samples.

The CDR3 DNA sequence: TGCGCCAGCAGCCAAGACTCTCTAGAAGATTCACCCCTCCACTTT. This encodes CASSQDSLEDSPLHF. The gene calls are TRBV4-3 and TRBJ1-6; D unresolved. The CDR3 runs 15 residues. V was clipped by 0 bases and J by 8 bases, with 11 bases between them. CDR1 and CDR2 from the germline V gene are LGHNA and YSLEER.